This entry describes one T cell receptor beta chain. The data originate from a study of blood T cell repertoires in COVID-19. Researchers sorted participants into cohorts using their self-reported clinical history. Original analysis: Nucleated cell number was recorded as an estimate derived from reference gene primer amplification. Assay used: immunoSEQ multiplex PCR; TCRdb lists only in-frame clones, some missing. From that table come the V and J calls and clone size; the DNA was used to work out D and trimming. This sample has about 440,000 clones, with around 90% found just once. The clonotype was recovered from a man aged 18 to 30 who had recovered from COVID-19. Specimen: PBMCs or T cells enriched from blood (not recorded which).

The CDR3 loop reads CASSRGQGVDYGYTF. CDR3 DNA sequence: TGTGCCAGCAGCCGGGGACAGGGGGTGGACTATGGCTACACCTTC. The chain uses TRBV7-9 and TRBJ1-2, with TRBD1 matching over 11 bases. The CDR3 spans 15 residues. Germline assignment: CDR1 SEHNR and CDR2 FQNEAQ (reference sequence). Germline trimming cut 5 bases from V and 3 bases from J; bases unmatched to any gene: 5.